The clone carrying this T cell receptor beta chain has more than one count but fewer than ten. Its specificity is not known. This specimen comes from a study of immune cell composition in non-small cell lung cancer. Study information: Lung adenocarcinoma or squamous carcinoma made up most tumours. Study-level points and caveats: Shared sequences between tumour-reactive and dominant in vivo clones were not proven. Tumour-associated clones >0.5% occurred in 30% to 35% of adenocarcinomas, less than 80% of squamous.

Assay: immunoSEQ multiplex PCR; the TCRdb copy retains only in-frame clones and omits some. The table includes over 3,000 clones, 66% detected once. Normal lung was sampled as far from the tumour as possible, at least 3 cm. DNA was extracted from unsorted cell suspensions stored frozen. V lost 8 bases to trimming and J lost 5 bases; unmatched junction nucleotides: 7. CDR1 MNHEY and CDR2 SMNVEV come from the germline V gene (reference sequence). There are 13 residues in the CDR3. The specimen sequenced was non-adjacent lung tissue. This TCR was recovered from a human donor with non-small cell lung cancer. This chain connects TRBV27 to TRBJ2-5; 8 nucleotides line up with TRBD2. The CDR3 reads CASAPGGRETQYF. The CDR3 region has the DNA TGTGCCAGCGCCCCGGGGGGGCGGGAGACCCAGTACTTC.